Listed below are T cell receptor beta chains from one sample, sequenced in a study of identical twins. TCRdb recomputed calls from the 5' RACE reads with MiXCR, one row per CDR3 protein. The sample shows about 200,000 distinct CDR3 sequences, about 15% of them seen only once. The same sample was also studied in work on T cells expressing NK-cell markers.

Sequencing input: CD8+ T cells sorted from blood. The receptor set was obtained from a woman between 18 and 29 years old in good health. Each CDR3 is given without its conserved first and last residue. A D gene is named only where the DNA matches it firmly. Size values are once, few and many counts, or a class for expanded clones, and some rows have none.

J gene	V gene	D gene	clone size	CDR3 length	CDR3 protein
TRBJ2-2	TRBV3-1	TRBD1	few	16	ASSLPGQGVMETGELF
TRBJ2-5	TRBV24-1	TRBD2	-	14	ATSDFASGRGETQY
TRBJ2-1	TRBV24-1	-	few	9	ATGWGDEQF
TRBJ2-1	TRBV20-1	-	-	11	SAGEALYNEQF
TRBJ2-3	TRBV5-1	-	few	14	ASSSTGGLEADTQY
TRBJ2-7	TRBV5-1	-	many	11	ASSLVESYEQY
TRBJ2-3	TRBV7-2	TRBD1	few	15	ASSHNSWTGRTDTQY
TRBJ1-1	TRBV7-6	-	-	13	ASSLAGSPGTEAF
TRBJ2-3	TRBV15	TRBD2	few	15	ATSRSPFLAGTDTQY
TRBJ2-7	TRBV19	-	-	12	ASSIGTPTYEQY
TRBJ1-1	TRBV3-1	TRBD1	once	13	ASSQFDLGQREAF
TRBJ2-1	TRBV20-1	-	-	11	SASWRDHNEQF
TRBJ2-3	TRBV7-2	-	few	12	ASSLLPDLDTQY
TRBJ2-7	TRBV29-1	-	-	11	SVSELTSYEQY
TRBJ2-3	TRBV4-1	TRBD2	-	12	ASNPSGMENTQY
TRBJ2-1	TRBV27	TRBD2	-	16	ASSSGREGSLGYNEQF
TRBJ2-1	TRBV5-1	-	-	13	ASSLAESSYNEQF
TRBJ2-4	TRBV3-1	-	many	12	ASSQVLGKNIQY
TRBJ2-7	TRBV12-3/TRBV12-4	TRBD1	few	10	ASSGQGGEQY
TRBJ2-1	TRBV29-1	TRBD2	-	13	SVPWGTSAYNEQF
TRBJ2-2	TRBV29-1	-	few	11	SVGVTGTGELF
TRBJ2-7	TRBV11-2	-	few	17	ASSLPRGRGRMFTYEQY
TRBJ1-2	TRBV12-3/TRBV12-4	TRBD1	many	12	ASSSLQGRGGYT
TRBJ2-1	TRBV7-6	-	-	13	ASSFGLAINNEQF
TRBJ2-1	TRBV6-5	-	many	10	ASSYSSNEQF
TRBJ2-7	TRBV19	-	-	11	ASSIASSSEQY
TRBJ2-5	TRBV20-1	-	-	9	SAPDSSRVN
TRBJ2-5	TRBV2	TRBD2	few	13	ASRPGTSAGETQY
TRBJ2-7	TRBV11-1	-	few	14	ASSFPSQEGTYEQY
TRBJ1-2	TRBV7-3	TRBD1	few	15	ASSLTPRTGRDYGYT
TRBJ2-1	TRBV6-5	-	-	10	ASRVADNEQF
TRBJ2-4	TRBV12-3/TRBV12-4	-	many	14	ASSPDRSLAKNIQY
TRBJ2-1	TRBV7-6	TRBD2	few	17	ASSMPLELAGGPHNEQF
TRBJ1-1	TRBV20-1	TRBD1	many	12	SARSRGRIDEAF
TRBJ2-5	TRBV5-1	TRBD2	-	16	ASSLATSGPGAGETQY
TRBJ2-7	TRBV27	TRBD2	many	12	ASSLSGSSYEQY
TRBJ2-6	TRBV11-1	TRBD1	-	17	ASSVGRDRTPSGANVLT
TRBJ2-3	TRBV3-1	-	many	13	ASSRSEGFIDTQY
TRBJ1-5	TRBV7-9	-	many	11	ASSFHSNQPQH
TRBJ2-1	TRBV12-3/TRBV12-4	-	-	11	ASSFPQYNEQF
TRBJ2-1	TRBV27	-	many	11	ASSLTVVGEQF
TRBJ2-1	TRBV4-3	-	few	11	ASSQVTAGEQF
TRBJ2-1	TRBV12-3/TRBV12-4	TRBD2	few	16	ASSPSSGRATSHNEQF